This entry concerns a single T cell receptor (beta chain). The data were obtained in a study of blood T cell repertoires in COVID-19. Sequencing used immunoSEQ multiplex PCR; TCRdb keeps in-frame clones, though not all of them. The data show 330,000 or so clones, with almost 90% seen just once and about 0.94% held by the top ten. The germline CDR1 and CDR2 sequences are GTSNPN and SVGIG (reference sequence). This CDR3 contains 14 residues. V was pared by 3 bases and J by 0 bases, with 4 bases of the junction left unmatched. Cohorts were assigned according to the clinical history that participants reported. The study recruited exposed participants who had met a COVID-19 case within 2 weeks before entry.

The chain is built from TRBV30 and TRBJ1-1; 7 bases line up with TRBD1. Source material: PBMCs or T cells enriched from blood (not recorded which). The sequence was obtained from a woman younger than 45 who had been exposed to COVID-19. CDR3: CAWRRDSMNTEAFF. DNA for the CDR3: TGTGCCTGGAGGCGGGACAGCATGAACACTGAAGCTTTCTTT.